One and the same sample provided the 28 T cell receptor beta chains below, sequenced in a study of T cells in Graves' hyperthyroidism and ophthalmopathy. Amplified TCR beta CDR3 regions derived from RNA transcripts. With the HTBI primer set, the TCR CDR3 went through a first round of RT-PCR. Each CDR3 protein is one row after TCRdb ran MiXCR on the multiplex PCR reads. The sample includes around 500,000 distinct CDR3 sequences, 20% to 25% of them seen just once. The sequenced material came from blood. The origin of the receptors is a woman aged 70-85 years with Graves' ophthalmopathy.

The chain has TRBV20-1 and TRBJ1-4; D is possibly TRBD1 (6 bases). The CDR3 sequence is 14 residues long. V was pared by 3 bases and J by 7 bases, with 15 bases between. Per the germline V gene, CDR1 is DFQATT and CDR2 is SNEGSKA (reference sequence). The CDR3 spells CSASEGGPSEKLFF. In DNA form, the CDR3 reads TGCAGTGCTAGTGAGGGGGGTCCCAGTGAAAAACTGTTTTTT.

This clonotype was seen ten or more times. This chain uses TRBV19 with TRBJ1-5; 9 nucleotides match TRBD1. Germline CDR1 is LNHDA and CDR2 is SQIVND (reference sequence). The CDR3 consists of 15 residues. Germline trimming cut 5 bases from V and 4 bases from J; bases unmatched to any gene: 6. CDR3 region: CASSAGTGLNQPQHF. The CDR3 DNA reads TGTGCCAGTAGTGCCGGGACAGGGTTAAATCAGCCCCAGCATTTT.

About this clonotype itself: Likely a read error: the CDR3 ends without its conserved phenylalanine or tryptophan. The rearrangement uses TRBV7-2 and TRBJ1-2; D not certain. Germline V lookup: CDR1 SGHTA, CDR2 FQGNSA. Trimming pared 7 bases from V and 0 bases from J, leaving 9 bases between. This CDR3 has 13 residues. CDR3 residues: CASTEDSNYGYTL. The CDR3 nucleotides read TGTGCCAGCACCGAAGACTCTAACTATGGCTACACCCTC.

This clonotype was seen more than once but under ten times. The chain has TRBV7-8 and TRBJ2-7; 10 bases are a match to TRBD2. The trim removed 5 bases at V and 7 bases at J, leaving 14 bases unmatched. Germline CDR1 and CDR2: SGHVS and FQNEAQ. CDR3 length: 16 residues. The CDR3 DNA is TGTGCCAGCAGCCGAACGGGCAGCGGGAGGGCCGGTGAGCAGTACTTC. Translating it yields CASSRTGSGRAGEQYF.

This chain connects TRBV3-1 to TRBJ2-1; D gene uncertain. CDR3 length: 14 amino acids. Germline CDR1 reads LGHDT; CDR2 reads YNNKEL (reference sequence). V gave up 3 bases and J gave up 9 bases, with 15 bases separating them. CDR3 residues: CASSHGAKASEQFF. The CDR3 coding sequence is TGTGCCAGCAGCCACGGAGCCAAGGCGAGTGAGCAGTTCTTC.

This clonotype was found once. This chain connects TRBV4-2 to TRBJ1-2, with a tentative D call TRBD1 (6 bases). The V and J ends lost 1 base and 2 bases respectively, with 17 bases between them. Germline CDR1 is LGHNA and CDR2 is YNFKEQ. The CDR3 contains 17 residues. The CDR3 DNA sequence: TGTGCCAGCAGCCAAGGGGGGAACAGGGCAGCGAACTATGGCTACACCTTC. As protein: CASSQGGNRAANYGYTF.

This chain links TRBV6-2 or TRBV6-3 with TRBJ2-7, with TRBD2 identical over 8 bases. CDR1 and CDR2 from the germline V gene are MNHEY and SVGEGT. The CDR3 is made up of 14 amino acids. V shed 5 bases, J shed 2 bases, and the junction held 5 bases outside the gene matches. Here the CDR3 reads CASSLSGVPYEQYF. The CDR3 nucleotides read TGTGCCAGCAGTCTTAGCGGGGTACCCTACGAGCAGTACTTC.

This clonotype was picked up many times. This rearrangement joins TRBV7-8 to TRBJ2-1, with TRBD2 matching over 10 bases. Germline V gives CDR1 SGHVS, CDR2 FQNEAQ. V lost 7 bases to trimming and J lost 6 bases; unmatched junction nucleotides: 9. This CDR3 is built from 15 residues. The CDR3, as DNA: TGTGCCAGCACTCCAGCGGGAGGGGATATCAATGAGCAGTTCTTC. The encoded protein is CASTPAGGDINEQFF.

Worth noting for this clonotype: A read error may produce the germline difference seen at one junction end. The chain is built from TRBV2 and TRBJ1-1; 7 nucleotides align to TRBD1. Germline V lookup: CDR1 SNHLY, CDR2 FYNNEI. CDR3 length: 13 amino acids. CDR3 sequence: CASTTGQNAEAFF. The CDR3 DNA reads as TGTGCCAGCACAACGGGACAGAACGCTGAAGCTTTCTTT.

This clonotype was counted at least ten times. The V and J genes are TRBV7-8 and TRBJ1-5; tentative D call: TRBD1 (6 bases). This CDR3 contains 16 residues. Trimming stripped 0 bases from V and 7 bases from J, with 16 bases between. CDR1 and CDR2 (germline): SGHVS, FQNEAQ. CDR3 residues: CASSLALEGGYQPQHF. As DNA, the CDR3 is TGTGCCAGCAGCTTAGCGCTTGAGGGGGGCTACCAGCCCCAGCATTTT. The full variable domain, completed using reference TRBV7-8 and TRBJ1-5, is GAGVSQSPRYKVAKRGQDVALRCDPISGHVSLFWYQQALGQGPEFLTYFQNEAQLDKSGLPSDRFFAERPEGSVSTLKIQRTQQEDSAVYLCASSLALEGGYQPQHFGDGTRLSIL.

This sequence joins TRBV20-1 and TRBJ2-7; TRBD2 matches at 11 bases. This CDR3 is built from 13 residues. Germline V lookup: CDR1 DFQATT, CDR2 SNEGSKA (reference sequence). J lost 3 bases, V lost 3 bases, and 1 base had no gene match. The CDR3 here is CSASTSGSYEQYF. The DNA for the CDR3 is TGCAGTGCTAGTACTAGCGGGAGCTACGAGCAGTACTTC.

This clonotype was counted at least ten times. The V and J genes are TRBV27 and TRBJ1-5, with D unresolved. V lost 7 bases to trimming and J lost 4 bases, with 5 bases between them. From germline, CDR1 is MNHEY and CDR2 SMNVEV (reference sequence). The CDR3 is 11 amino acids. This chain's CDR3 is CASTLNQPQHF. The CDR3 DNA reads as TGTGCCAGCACCCTTAATCAGCCCCAGCATTTT.

This chain links TRBV28 with TRBJ1-2; D is unresolved. V lost 6 bases and J 3 bases, leaving 17 bases between the germline ends. The length of the CDR3 is 15 residues. CDR1 and CDR2 from the germline V gene are MDHEN and SYDVKM. CDR3 bases: TGTGCCAGCAGCGCCGCATGGCGGCTGTACTATGGCTACACCTTC. Amino acid sequence: CASSAAWRLYYGYTF.

In this sample, this clonotype turned up a few times. The rearrangement links TRBV20-1 to TRBJ2-7; D call uncertain. The CDR3 is 10 residues long. V gave up 3 bases and J gave up 5 bases, with 5 bases separating them. The germline CDR1 and CDR2 sequences are DFQATT and SNEGSKA (reference sequence). Written as DNA, the CDR3 is TGCAGTGCTAGGGAGAACGAGCAGTACTTC. Amino acids: CSARENEQYF.

The chain joins TRBV7-2 to TRBJ2-3; TRBD2 aligns across 12 bases. The CDR3 is made up of 18 amino acids. The V gene's germline CDR1 is SGHTA and CDR2 FQGNSA. J lost 4 bases, V lost 0 bases, and 8 bases had no gene match. The chain's CDR3 is CTSSLARLAGAGADTQYF. The CDR3 bases are TGTACCAGCAGCTTAGCGCGACTAGCGGGAGCAGGGGCAGATACGCAGTATTTT.

This clonotype was observed at least ten times. The CDR3 coding sequence is TGCAGCGTTGAAGTGACAGGGGGCTCCTACAATGAGCAGTTCTTC. It encodes CSVEVTGGSYNEQFF. The V gene is TRBV29-1, the J gene TRBJ2-1, with 9 bases that match TRBD1. After removal of 1 base from V and 0 bases from J, the junction contained 1 base not matched to a gene. This CDR3 is built from 15 residues. Germline-derived CDR1 and CDR2 are SQVTM and ANQGSEA.

This clonotype was counted many times. CDR3 region: CASSYSASVDNEQFF. DNA for the CDR3: TGTGCCAGCAGTTACTCTGCGAGCGTTGACAATGAGCAGTTCTTC. This chain links TRBV6-5 with TRBJ2-1, with D unclear. Trimming left V 0 bases short and J 5 bases short, with 11 bases between. The CDR3 spans 15 residues. Per germline, CDR1 MNHEY and CDR2 SVGAGI.

This clonotype was counted at least ten times. The V gene is TRBV12-3 or TRBV12-4, the J gene TRBJ1-1; D unresolved. CDR3 size: 15 residues. V was trimmed by 0 bases and J by 4 bases, leaving 12 bases between them. Here the CDR3 DNA reads TGTGCCAGCAGTTTAGCAGGGCCTTTCGGCACTGAAGCTTTCTTT. Protein: CASSLAGPFGTEAFF.

This sequence joins TRBV7-9 and TRBJ1-4; unclear D gene. The CDR3 covers 12 residues. The germline gives CDR1 SEHNR, CDR2 FQNEAQ (reference sequence). V was trimmed by 6 bases and J by 8 bases, leaving 10 bases between them. CDR3 loop: CASSPMGEKLFF. CDR3 DNA: TGTGCCAGCAGTCCTATGGGCGAAAAACTGTTTTTT.

The V and J genes are TRBV5-5 and TRBJ2-3, with D maybe TRBD1 (6 bases). The CDR3 contains 14 residues. CDR1 and CDR2 (germline): SGHKS, YYEKEE (reference sequence). The germline V and J ends were trimmed by 0 bases and 5 bases, with 10 bases remaining between them. This CDR3 reads CASSLEWGQDTQYF. CDR3 nucleotides: TGTGCCAGCAGCTTGGAGTGGGGGCAAGATACGCAGTATTTT.

The V call is TRBV7-3, the J call TRBJ2-3; TRBD1 or TRBD2 may be the D gene (5 bases each). Germline V gene data show CDR1 as SGHTA and CDR2 as FQGTGA. The CDR3 is made up of 15 amino acids. V was shortened by 6 bases and J by 0 bases, with 13 bases between the two germline ends. CDR3 nucleotide sequence: TGTGCCAGCAGTCCCGGGACGATCAGCACAGATACGCAGTATTTT. Protein product: CASSPGTISTDTQYF.

This clonotype has a count of ten or more. The genes are TRBV6-1 and TRBJ1-1; no reliable D call. Trimming removed 2 bases at V and 4 bases at J, with 8 bases between. This CDR3 contains 13 residues. Germline V gene sequence: CDR1 MNHNS, CDR2 SASEGT. CDR3: CASSELRVTEAFF. The CDR3 nucleotides read TGTGCCAGCAGTGAACTGAGAGTCACTGAAGCTTTCTTT.

This clonotype has at least ten counts. This chain uses TRBV28 with TRBJ1-5, with D tentatively TRBD1 (5 bases). This CDR3 comprises 14 residues. Germline V lookup: CDR1 MDHEN, CDR2 SYDVKM. The ends were cut back, 3 bases at V and 5 bases at J, with 11 bases in the middle. The CDR3 is CASSFAQGDQPQHF. CDR3 in DNA: TGTGCCAGCAGTTTCGCCCAGGGTGATCAGCCCCAGCATTTT.

This clonotype was seen only a few times. This chain links TRBV2 with TRBJ2-5; 9 nucleotides align to TRBD1. V shed 7 bases and J 5 bases; nucleotides not matched to a gene: 5. CDR1 and CDR2 from the germline V gene are SNHLY and FYNNEI. The CDR3 runs to 13 residues. CDR3 coding DNA: TGTGCCAGCATGGGGACAGGGCGGGAGACCCAGTACTTC. It translates to CASMGTGRETQYF. Together with reference TRBV2 and TRBJ2-5, the CDR3 gives the full variable domain: EPEVTQTPSHQVTQMGQEVILRCVPISNHLYFYWYRQILGQKVEFLVSFYNNEISEKSEIFDDQFSVERPDGSNFTLKIRSTKLEDSAMYFCASMGTGRETQYFGPGTRLLVL.

This clonotype was observed many times. V usage is TRBV28 and J usage is TRBJ2-7, with 7 nucleotides matching TRBD2. The CDR3 is 13 residues long. The V gene's germline CDR1 is MDHEN and CDR2 SYDVKM. The V segment lost 2 bases and the J segment 4 bases; nucleotides outside the gene matches: 2. CDR3 loop: CASSLRGVYEQYF. The DNA of the CDR3 is TGTGCCAGCAGTTTACGGGGGGTTTACGAGCAGTACTTC.

This chain joins TRBV5-1 and TRBJ2-1; no reliable D call. CDR3 length: 19 residues. The germline V gene encodes CDR1 SGHRS and CDR2 YFSETQ. Trimming cost V 2 bases and J 0 bases, with 21 bases left between them. In DNA, the CDR3 is TGCGCCAGCAGCTTCCCGGGCGGTTCGCCCCTCGGCTCCTACAATGAGCAGTTCTTC. Amino acid sequence: CASSFPGGSPLGSYNEQFF.

This sequence joins TRBV9 and TRBJ2-2; 9 nucleotides agree with TRBD2. Trimming removed 2 bases from V and 7 bases from J; junction bases left unmatched: 6. Germline values: CDR1 SGDLS, CDR2 YYNGEE. The length of the CDR3 is 15 residues. The CDR3 coding sequence is TGTGCCAGCAGCGTGGCTAGCGGGAAGATCGGGGAGCTGTTTTTT. This sequence encodes CASSVASGKIGELFF.

This clonotype has more than one count but fewer than ten. The chain is built from TRBV18 and TRBJ2-7, with D unclear. Trimming removed 6 bases from V and 1 base from J, with 13 bases in between. Germline assignment: CDR1 KGHSH and CDR2 LQKENI. The CDR3 spans 14 residues. CDR3 DNA sequence: TGTGCCAGCTCTGAGCTGGGCATTTCCTACGAGCAGTACTTC. Its protein product is CASSELGISYEQYF. The variable domain in full, with the rest retrieved from reference TRBV18 and TRBJ2-7, is NAGVMQNPRHLVRRRGQEARLRCSPMKGHSHVYWYRQLPEEGLKFMVYLQKENIIDESGMPKERFSAEFPKEGPSILRIQQVVRGDSAAYFCASSELGISYEQYFGPGTRLTVT.